This T cell receptor (beta chain) emerged from a study of low-dose radiotherapy and immunotherapy resistance in tumors. Across the study: Cohort 1 was given 0.5 Gy per fraction every 2 weeks, for 6.5 Gy total. With 1 Gy per fraction every two weeks, Cohort 2 accumulated 13 Gy across 26 weeks. Once cycle 1 day 1 began, patients took oral aspirin 300 mg daily for four cycles.

TRAV and TRBV primers primed cDNA for both TCRalpha and TCRbeta. With a constant-region primer and a V-primer adapter, TCRs were subjected to 20 PCR cycles of amplification. It was by in vitro transcription that isolated mRNA was amplified. TCRdb processed the reads anew with MiXCR; each CDR3 protein has one entry. The table records roughly 76,000 distinct CDR3 sequences, around 18% of them present only once. This clonotype showed up many times. As to time point: before trial treatment. There are 16 residues in the CDR3. Germline CDR1 is DFQATT and CDR2 is SNEGSKA (reference sequence). J was trimmed by 5 bases and V by 0 bases; bases with no gene match: 6.

This chain connects TRBV20-1 to TRBJ2-5; TRBD2 matches 13 bases. The starting material was PBMCs, obtained before treatment. The clonotype comes from a male donor with prostate cancer. This CDR3 is CSARDPTSGRWETQYF. The CDR3 nucleotides are TGCAGTGCTAGAGATCCGACTAGCGGGAGGTGGGAGACCCAGTACTTC.